This T cell receptor (beta chain) was found in a study of beta chain features in type 1 diabetes. Isolated RNA was reverse transcribed in full, so expressed TCRB transcripts were sequenced. Deep immunoSEQ sequencing covered naive, central memory and regulatory T cell samples. The protocol was immunoSEQ multiplex PCR, while the TCRdb copy is restricted to in-frame clones and leaves out a portion. The table has about 230,000 clones, about 9.3% seen once. Whole-study findings and limits: PCR might show a preference for shorter templates, equally across patients and controls. Cells that show high TCR expression could be over-represented by cDNA sequencing. For Type 1 diabetes patients, all four CD4+ subsets carried TCRB CDR3s that were moderately but significantly shorter.

V dropped 5 bases and J dropped 6 bases, with 19 bases sitting between them. Germline assignment: CDR1 SGHAT and CDR2 FQNNGV. The CDR3 totals 15 residues. Details on this clone: Its antigen is not known.

The sequence came from a woman aged 18-29 years in good health. Sequencing input: naive CD4+ T cells from blood. This chain links TRBV11-2 with TRBJ1-2; D unclear. CDR3 DNA: TGTGCCAGCAGCCCCCCCAATCCCACACCCGATGGCTACACCTTC. Protein: CASSPPNPTPDGYTF.